The rows below give T cell receptor beta chains drawn from one sample of a study of cytomegalovirus exposure and HLA in healthy donors. Measured with immunoSEQ multiplex PCR; TCRdb has only the in-frame clones, and not every one. The sample has more than 85,000 clones, roughly four fifths seen once. Sequencing input: PBMCs. These receptors came from a male donor in good health and CMV-seropositive. Both conserved end residues are part of each CDR3. Fields, in order: CDR3 DNA, CDR3 protein, D gene, clone size, V gene, J gene. A D gene is named only where the DNA matches it firmly. The size field is filled for only some rows; it gives once, few, many or a size class.

TGTGCCAGCGCACAGGACAGGGGGCTCAATCAGCCCCAGCATTTT	CASAQDRGLNQPQHF	TRBD1	NA	TRBV7-9	TRBJ1-5
TGCAGCGCTGCCCGGACAGGCTCCTACGAGCAGTACTTC	CSAARTGSYEQYF	TRBD1	NA	TRBV29-1	TRBJ2-7
TGTGCCAGCAGCCTCCTAAGCTCCTACGAGCAGTACTTC	CASSLLSSYEQYF	NA	NA	TRBV28	TRBJ2-7
TGTACCAGCAGTTTAACAGGGGGCTACAATGAGCAGTTCTTC	CTSSLTGGYNEQFF	TRBD1	NA	TRBV28	TRBJ2-1
TGTGCCAGCAGCCCTCGACAGGGAATCATGAACACTGAAGCTTTCTTT	CASSPRQGIMNTEAFF	TRBD1	NA	TRBV16	TRBJ1-1
TGTGCCAGCAGTCCGAGACAGGGGGCGAACTATGGCTACACCTTC	CASSPRQGANYGYTF	TRBD1	once	TRBV6-5	TRBJ1-2
TGTGCCAGCAGTTTGCCTAAGGGACAGGGAGACCTCGAGCAGTACTTC	CASSLPKGQGDLEQYF	TRBD1	once	TRBV28	TRBJ2-7
TGTGCCAGCAGCCCGACGAGGGGGCCGGAGACCCAGTACTTC	CASSPTRGPETQYF	TRBD1	NA	TRBV7-9	TRBJ2-5
TGTGCCAGCAGCAGGAGACAGGGTGCGACAGATACGCAGTATTTT	CASSRRQGATDTQYF	TRBD1	NA	TRBV5-8	TRBJ2-3
TGTGCCATCAGTGAGTCCCCGGGAACCACTGGGGCCAACGTCCTGACTTTC	CAISESPGTTGANVLTF	NA	once	TRBV10-3	TRBJ2-6
TGTGCCAGCGGGGGAGGGTCCGCCTACGAGCAGTACTTC	CASGGGSAYEQYF	TRBD2	NA	TRBV13	TRBJ2-7
TGTGCCAGCAGTTTATGGGAGGGGACAGGGTTGTACGAGCAGTACTTC	CASSLWEGTGLYEQYF	TRBD1	NA	TRBV28	TRBJ2-7
TGTGCCAGCAGCGTATCTCGCGGGAATGAGCAGTTCTTC	CASSVSRGNEQFF	NA	NA	TRBV9	TRBJ2-1
TGCGCCAGCAGACGAACAGGGGGAAGCTCCTACGAGCAGTACTTC	CASRRTGGSSYEQYF	TRBD1	NA	TRBV5-1	TRBJ2-7
TGTGCCAGCAGTTCCGCGGGACAGGGTCAGCCCCAGCATTTT	CASSSAGQGQPQHF	TRBD1	once	TRBV28	TRBJ1-5
TGTGCCAGCAGCTTACACTCGGACAGCTCGACCGGGGAGCTGTTTTTT	CASSLHSDSSTGELFF	NA	NA	TRBV7-3	TRBJ2-2
TGTGCCAGCAGTTTGAGCCGGGGCACTGAAGCTTTCTTT	CASSLSRGTEAFF	NA	NA	TRBV27	TRBJ1-1